Detailed here is one T cell receptor (beta chain). Other DNA sequences in the sample encode the same CDR3. V was shortened by 0 bases and J by 0 bases, with 8 bases between the two germline ends. The CDR3 spans 15 residues. Germline V CDR1 and CDR2: SGHRS, YFSETQ. Method: immunoSEQ multiplex PCR; TCRdb's copy keeps in-frame clones and lacks some. Counted here are about 260,000 clones, just under 85% occurring once; the ten biggest clones make up approximately 1.9%. This specimen comes from a study of blood T cell repertoires in COVID-19. Overall study context: COVID-19 samples, acute and convalescent, were from the United States, Italy and Spain. PBMCs, B-cell-depleted T cells, or T cells were the source of the cDNA or gDNA that made up the material.

Sample: peripheral blood. The gene calls are TRBV5-1 and TRBJ2-3, with D tentatively TRBD1 (6 bases). The source of this sequence is a woman of 80 years or more with acute or convalescent COVID-19. CDR3 amino acids: CASSLVQGSTDTQYF. CDR3 DNA sequence: TGCGCCAGCAGCTTGGTACAGGGAAGCACAGATACGCAGTATTTT.